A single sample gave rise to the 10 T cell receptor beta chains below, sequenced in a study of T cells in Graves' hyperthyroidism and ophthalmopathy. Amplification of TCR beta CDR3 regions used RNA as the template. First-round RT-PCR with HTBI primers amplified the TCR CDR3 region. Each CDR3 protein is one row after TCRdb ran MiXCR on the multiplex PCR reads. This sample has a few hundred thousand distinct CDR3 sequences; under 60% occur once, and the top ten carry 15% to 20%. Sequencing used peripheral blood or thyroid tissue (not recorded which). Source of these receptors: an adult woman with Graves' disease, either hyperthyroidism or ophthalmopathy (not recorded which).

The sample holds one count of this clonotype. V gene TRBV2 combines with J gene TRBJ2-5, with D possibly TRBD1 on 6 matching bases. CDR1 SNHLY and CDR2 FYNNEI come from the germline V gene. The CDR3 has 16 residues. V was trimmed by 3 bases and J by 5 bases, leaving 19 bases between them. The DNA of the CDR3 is TGTGCCAGCAGTGATTTTGGGGGCCCTGGGGCGGAGACCCAGTACTTC. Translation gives CASSDFGGPGAETQYF.

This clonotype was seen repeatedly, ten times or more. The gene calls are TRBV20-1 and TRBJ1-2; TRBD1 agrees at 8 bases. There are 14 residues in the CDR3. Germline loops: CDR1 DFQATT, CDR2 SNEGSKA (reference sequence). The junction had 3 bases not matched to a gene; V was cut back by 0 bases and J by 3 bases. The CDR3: CSARDPGGDYGYTF. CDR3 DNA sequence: TGCAGTGCTAGAGACCCAGGGGGCGACTATGGCTACACCTTC.

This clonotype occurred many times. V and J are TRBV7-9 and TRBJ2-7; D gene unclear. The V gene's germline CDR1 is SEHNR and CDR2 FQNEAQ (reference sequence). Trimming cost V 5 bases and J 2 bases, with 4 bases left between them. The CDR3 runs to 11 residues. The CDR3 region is CASSPAYEQYF. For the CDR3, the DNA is TGTGCCAGCAGCCCCGCCTACGAGCAGTACTTC.

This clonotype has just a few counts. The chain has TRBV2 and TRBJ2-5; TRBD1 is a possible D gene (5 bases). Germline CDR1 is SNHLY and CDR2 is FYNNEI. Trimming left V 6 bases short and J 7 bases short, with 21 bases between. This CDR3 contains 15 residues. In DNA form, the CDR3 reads TGTGCCAGCAGCCAAGATCGCGACAGCCCGGGGACCCAGTACTTC. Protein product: CASSQDRDSPGTQYF.

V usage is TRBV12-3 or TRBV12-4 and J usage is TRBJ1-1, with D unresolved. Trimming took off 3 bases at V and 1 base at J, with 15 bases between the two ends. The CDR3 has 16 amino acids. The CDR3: CASSFSLRVTNTEAFF. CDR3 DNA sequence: TGTGCCAGCAGTTTCTCTTTACGGGTGACGAACACTGAAGCTTTCTTT.

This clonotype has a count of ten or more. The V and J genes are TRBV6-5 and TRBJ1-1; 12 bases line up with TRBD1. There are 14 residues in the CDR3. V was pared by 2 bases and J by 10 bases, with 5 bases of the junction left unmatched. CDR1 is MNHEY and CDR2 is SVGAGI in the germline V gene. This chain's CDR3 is CASSYRDRGLGAFF. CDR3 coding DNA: TGTGCCAGCAGTTACAGGGACAGGGGGCTGGGAGCTTTCTTT.

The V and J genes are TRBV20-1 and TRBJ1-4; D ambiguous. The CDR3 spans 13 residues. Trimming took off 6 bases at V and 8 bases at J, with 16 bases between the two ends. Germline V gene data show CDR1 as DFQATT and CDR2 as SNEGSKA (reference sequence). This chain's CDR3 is CSARRAGVEKLFF. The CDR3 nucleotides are TGCAGTGCCAGACGGGCAGGCGTCGAAAAACTGTTTTTT.

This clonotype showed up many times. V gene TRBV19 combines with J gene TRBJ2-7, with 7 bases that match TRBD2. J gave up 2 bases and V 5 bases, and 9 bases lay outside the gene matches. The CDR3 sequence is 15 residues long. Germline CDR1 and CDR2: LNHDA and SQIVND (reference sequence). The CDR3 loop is CASSLSGLVAYEQYF. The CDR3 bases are TGTGCCAGTAGTCTCTCAGGACTAGTCGCCTACGAGCAGTACTTC.

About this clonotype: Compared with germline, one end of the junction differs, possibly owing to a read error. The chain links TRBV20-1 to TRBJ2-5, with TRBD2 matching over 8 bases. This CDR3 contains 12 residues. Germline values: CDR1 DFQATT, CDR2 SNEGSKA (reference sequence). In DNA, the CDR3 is TGCAGTACTAGCGGCCCCGGGGAGACCCAGTACTTC. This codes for CSTSGPGETQYF.

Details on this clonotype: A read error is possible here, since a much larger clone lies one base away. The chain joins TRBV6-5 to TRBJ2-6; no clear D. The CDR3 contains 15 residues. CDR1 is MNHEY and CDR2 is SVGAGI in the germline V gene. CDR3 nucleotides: TGTGCCATCAGTTACGGTTCGGTTGGGGCCAACGTCCTGACTTTC. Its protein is CAISYGSVGANVLTF.